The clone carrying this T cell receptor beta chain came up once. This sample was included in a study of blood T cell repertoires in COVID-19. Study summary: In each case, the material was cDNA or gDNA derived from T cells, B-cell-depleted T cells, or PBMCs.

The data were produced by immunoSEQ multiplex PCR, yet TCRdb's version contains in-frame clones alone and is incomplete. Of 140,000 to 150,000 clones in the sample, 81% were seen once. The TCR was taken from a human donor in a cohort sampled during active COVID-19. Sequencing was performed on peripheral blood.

This CDR3 is CASSLLDTISSYEQYF. CDR3 nucleotides: TGTGCCAGCAGCTTGTTAGATACGATAAGCTCCTACGAGCAGTACTTC. J is TRBJ2-7 and V is TRBV5-5; the D is unclear. The CDR3 is 16 amino acids. From germline, CDR1 is SGHKS and CDR2 YYEKEE (reference sequence). Trimming stripped 1 base from V and 0 bases from J, with 14 bases between.